This record covers a single TCR beta chain. The data belong to a study of blood T cell repertoires in COVID-19. Using immunoSEQ multiplex PCR, the repertoire was profiled, and TCRdb retains in-frame clones only, with some absent. The sample carries 200,000 to 250,000 clones, more than 85% recorded once. CDR3 length equals 13 residues. Trimming stripped 2 bases from V and 6 bases from J, with 7 bases between. The sequence came from a man in his sixties with COVID-19, enrolled during active disease. Sequenced input: peripheral blood. J is TRBJ2-2 and V is TRBV12-3 or TRBV12-4; TRBD2 is a possible D gene (6 bases). CDR3 coding DNA: TGTGCCAGCAGTTTATCGGGAGCCGGGGAGCTGTTTTTT. It codes for CASSLSGAGELFF.